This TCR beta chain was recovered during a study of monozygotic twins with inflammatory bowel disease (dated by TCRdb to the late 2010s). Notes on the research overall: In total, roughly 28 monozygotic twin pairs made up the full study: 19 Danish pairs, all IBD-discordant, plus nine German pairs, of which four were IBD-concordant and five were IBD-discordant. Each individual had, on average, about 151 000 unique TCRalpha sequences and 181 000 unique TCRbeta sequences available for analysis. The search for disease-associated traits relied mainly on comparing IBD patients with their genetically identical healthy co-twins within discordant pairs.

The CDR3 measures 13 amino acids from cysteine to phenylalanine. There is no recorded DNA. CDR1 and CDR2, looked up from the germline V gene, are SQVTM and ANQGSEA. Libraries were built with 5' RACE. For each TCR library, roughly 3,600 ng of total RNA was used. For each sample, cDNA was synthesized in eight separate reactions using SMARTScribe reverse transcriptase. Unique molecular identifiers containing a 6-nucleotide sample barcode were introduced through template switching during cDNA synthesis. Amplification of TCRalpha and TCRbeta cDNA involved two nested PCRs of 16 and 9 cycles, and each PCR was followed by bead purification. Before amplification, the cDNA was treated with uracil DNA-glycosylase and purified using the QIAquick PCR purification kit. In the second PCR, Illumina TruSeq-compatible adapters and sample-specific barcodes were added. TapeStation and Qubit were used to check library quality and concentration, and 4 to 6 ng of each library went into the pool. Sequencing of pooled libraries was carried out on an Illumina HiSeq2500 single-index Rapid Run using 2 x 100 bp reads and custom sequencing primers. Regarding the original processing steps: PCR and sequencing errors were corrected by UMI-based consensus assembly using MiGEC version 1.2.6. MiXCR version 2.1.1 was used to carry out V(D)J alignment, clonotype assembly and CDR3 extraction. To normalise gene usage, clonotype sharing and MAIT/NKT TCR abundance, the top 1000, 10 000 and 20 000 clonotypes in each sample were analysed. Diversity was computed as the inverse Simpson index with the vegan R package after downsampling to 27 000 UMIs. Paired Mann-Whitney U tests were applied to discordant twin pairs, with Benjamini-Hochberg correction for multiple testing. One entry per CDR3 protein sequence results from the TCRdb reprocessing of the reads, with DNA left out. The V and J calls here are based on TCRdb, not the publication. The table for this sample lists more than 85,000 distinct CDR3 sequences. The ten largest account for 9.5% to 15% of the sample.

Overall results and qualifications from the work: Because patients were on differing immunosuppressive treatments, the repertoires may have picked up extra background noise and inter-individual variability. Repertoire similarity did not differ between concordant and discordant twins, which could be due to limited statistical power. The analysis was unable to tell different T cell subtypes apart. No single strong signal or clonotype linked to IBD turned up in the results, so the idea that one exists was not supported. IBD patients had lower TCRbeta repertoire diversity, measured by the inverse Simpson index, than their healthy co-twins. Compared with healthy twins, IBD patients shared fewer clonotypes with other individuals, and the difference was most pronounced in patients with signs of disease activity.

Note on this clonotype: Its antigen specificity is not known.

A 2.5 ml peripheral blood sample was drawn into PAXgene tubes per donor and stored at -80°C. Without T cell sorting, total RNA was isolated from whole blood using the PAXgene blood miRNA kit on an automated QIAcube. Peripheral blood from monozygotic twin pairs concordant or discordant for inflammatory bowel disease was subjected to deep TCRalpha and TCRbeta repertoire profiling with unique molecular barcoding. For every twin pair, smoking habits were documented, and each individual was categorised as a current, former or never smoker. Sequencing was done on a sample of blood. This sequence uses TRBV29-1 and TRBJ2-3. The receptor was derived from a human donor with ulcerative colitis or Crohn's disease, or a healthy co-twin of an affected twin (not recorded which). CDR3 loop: CSVEAEYTDTQYF.